The sequence of this TCR beta chain was determined in a study of early T cells in non-severe SARS-CoV-2 infection. For the study at large: It was bulk RNA from unsorted whole blood that was sequenced, and the chains were unpaired.

Attachment of unique molecular identifiers was made to individual cDNA molecules. TCRdb recomputed calls from the 5' RACE reads with MiXCR, one row per CDR3 protein. The sample gives about 100,000 distinct CDR3 sequences, about 12% of which show up once; about 2.1% is in the top ten. This clonotype was picked up many times. No antigen is known for it. V lost 3 bases to trimming and J lost 2 bases, with 10 bases between them. This CDR3 is 14 amino acids long. The germline V gene encodes CDR1 SGHKS and CDR2 YYEKEE (reference sequence). Findings of the study overall: VDJdb matching, biased toward anti-spike CD8 responses, missed private and CD4 specificities.

The sequencing sample was made of whole blood. The receptor was isolated from an adult who was a healthcare worker with PCR-confirmed SARS-CoV-2 infection or an uninfected control (not recorded which). The genes are TRBV5-5 and TRBJ2-3; D gene unclear. This CDR3 reads CASSSEGYTDTQYF. The CDR3 bases are TGTGCCAGCAGCTCCGAAGGGTACACAGATACGCAGTATTTT.